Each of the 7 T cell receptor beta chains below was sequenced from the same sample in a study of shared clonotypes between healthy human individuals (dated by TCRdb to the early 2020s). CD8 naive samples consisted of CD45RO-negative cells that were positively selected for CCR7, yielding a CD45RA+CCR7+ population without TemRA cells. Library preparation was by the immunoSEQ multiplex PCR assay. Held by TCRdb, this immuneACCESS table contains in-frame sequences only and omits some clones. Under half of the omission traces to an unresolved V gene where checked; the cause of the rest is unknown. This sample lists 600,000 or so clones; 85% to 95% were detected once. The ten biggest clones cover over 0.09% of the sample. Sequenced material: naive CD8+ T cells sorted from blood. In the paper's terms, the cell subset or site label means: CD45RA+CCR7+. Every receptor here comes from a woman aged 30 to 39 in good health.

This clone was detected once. The CDR3: CASRPWARHGEQFF. The CDR3 DNA sequence: TGTGCAAGTCGCCCGTGGGCCCGCCATGGCGAGCAGTTCTTC. This chain uses TRBV12-2 with TRBJ2-1; TRBD1, the D gene given by the table, was not confirmed from the DNA. TRBV12-2 is an annotated pseudogene. The CDR3 is 14 residues long.

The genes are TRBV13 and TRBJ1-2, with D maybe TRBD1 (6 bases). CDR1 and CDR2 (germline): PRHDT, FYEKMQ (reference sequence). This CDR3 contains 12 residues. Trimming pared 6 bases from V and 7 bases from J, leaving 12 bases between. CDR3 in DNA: TGTGCCAGCAGAACACAGGGCTTTGGCTACACCTTC. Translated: CASRTQGFGYTF.

For the CDR3, the DNA is TGTGCCAGCAGAACCGGGACAGGGGGGATATACGAGCAGTACTTC. Its protein product is CASRTGTGGIYEQYF. This sequence joins TRBV5-4 and TRBJ2-7; 11 bases map to TRBD1. Germline V lookup: CDR1 SGHNT, CDR2 YYREEE (reference sequence). Trimming removed 5 bases from V and 4 bases from J; junction bases left unmatched: 8. This CDR3 spans 15 amino acids.

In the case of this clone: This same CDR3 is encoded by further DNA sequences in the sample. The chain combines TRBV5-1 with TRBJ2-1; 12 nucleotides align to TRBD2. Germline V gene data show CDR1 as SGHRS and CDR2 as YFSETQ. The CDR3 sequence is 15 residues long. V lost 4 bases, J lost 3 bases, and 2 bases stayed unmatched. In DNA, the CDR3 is TGCGCCAGCAGCCTGACTAGCGGGAGCTACAATGAGCAGTTCTTC. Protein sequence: CASSLTSGSYNEQFF.

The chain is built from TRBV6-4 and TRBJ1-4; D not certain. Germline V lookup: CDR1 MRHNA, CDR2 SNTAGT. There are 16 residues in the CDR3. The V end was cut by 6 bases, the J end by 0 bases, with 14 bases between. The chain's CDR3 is CASRRAGLTTNEKLFF. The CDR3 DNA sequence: TGTGCCAGCAGGAGGGCCGGACTTACAACTAATGAAAAACTGTTTTTT.

The CDR3 region is CASRPGLAEYNEQFF. The CDR3 nucleotides are TGTGCCAGCAGACCTGGACTAGCGGAATACAATGAGCAGTTCTTC. The chain couples TRBV6-5 to TRBJ2-1; TRBD2 matches 10 bases. The CDR3 has 15 amino acids. Per the germline V gene, CDR1 is MNHEY and CDR2 is SVGAGI. V trimming: 6 bases; J trimming: 4 bases; junction bases outside the gene matches: 6.

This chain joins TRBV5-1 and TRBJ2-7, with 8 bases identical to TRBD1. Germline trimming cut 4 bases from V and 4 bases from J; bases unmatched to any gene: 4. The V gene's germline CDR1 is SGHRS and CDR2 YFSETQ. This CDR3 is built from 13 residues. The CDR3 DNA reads TGCGCCAGCAGCACGGGACAGGAGTACGAGCAGTACTTC. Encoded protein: CASSTGQEYEQYF.